This T cell receptor beta chain is drawn from a study of cytomegalovirus exposure and HLA in healthy donors. Study results and caveats: The tendency of first-cohort TCR clusters to co-occur in the 120 validation repertoires was identified by a subsequent analysis.

Separation from the approximately 660-subject first cohort characterized the approximately 120-subject validation cohort, to which the donors belonged. The method was immunoSEQ multiplex PCR; TCRdb's version includes in-frame clones alone and lacks a portion of them. The table has 55,000 to 65,000 clones, under 95% seen once. This clone showed up just a few times. Its antigen is still unknown. This CDR3 is 14 amino acids long. V was pared by 2 bases and J by 6 bases, with 10 bases between. Germline V gene sequence: CDR1 MDHEN, CDR2 SYDVKM. Sequenced input: PBMCs. The chain carries TRBV28 and TRBJ2-2, with D tentatively TRBD1 (5 bases). This TCR was sampled from a young man in good health and CMV-seronegative. The CDR3 sequence is CASSLGADSGELFF. DNA for the CDR3: TGTGCCAGCAGTTTAGGGGCTGACTCCGGGGAGCTGTTTTTT.